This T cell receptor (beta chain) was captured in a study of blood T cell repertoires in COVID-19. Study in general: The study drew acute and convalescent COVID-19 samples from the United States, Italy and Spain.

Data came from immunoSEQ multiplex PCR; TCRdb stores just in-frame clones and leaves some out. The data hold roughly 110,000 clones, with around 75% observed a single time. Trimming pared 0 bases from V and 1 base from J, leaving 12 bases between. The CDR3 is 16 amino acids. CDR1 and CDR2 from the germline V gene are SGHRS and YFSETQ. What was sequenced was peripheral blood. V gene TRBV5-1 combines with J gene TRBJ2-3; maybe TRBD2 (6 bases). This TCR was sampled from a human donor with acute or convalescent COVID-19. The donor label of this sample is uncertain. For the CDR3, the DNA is TGCGCCAGCAGCTTGGCCTCCACGGGGGGCACAGATACGCAGTATTTT. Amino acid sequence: CASSLASTGGTDTQYF.